These 2 T cell receptor beta chains came from one sample sequenced in a study of CD4+ T cells in melanoma. Data came from immunoSEQ multiplex PCR; TCRdb stores just in-frame clones and leaves some out. This sample carries approximately 15,000 clones, approximately 62% of them seen once, and the ten largest clones take around 14%. Specimen: cells from a culture (not recorded whether cultured in vitro). The receptor source for this set is a human donor with melanoma.

The chain carries TRBV4-2 and TRBJ2-5; tentatively, D is TRBD2 (6 bases). Germline values: CDR1 LGHNA, CDR2 YNFKEQ. Trimming removed 3 bases at V and 5 bases at J, with 13 bases between. CDR3 size: 14 residues. CDR3 DNA sequence: TGTGCCAGCAGCCAGCGGGGAAGTGGTGAGACCCAGTACTTC. Translating gives CASSQRGSGETQYF.

The CDR3 DNA follows: TGTGCCAGCTCACTCTGGGCCCCAGCGGGTAACACTGAAGCTTTCTTT. It codes for CASSLWAPAGNTEAFF. The chain links TRBV18 to TRBJ1-1, with D hard to call. This CDR3 region has 16 residues. Trimming stripped 4 bases from V and 2 bases from J, with 17 bases between. CDR1 KGHSH and CDR2 LQKENI come from the germline V gene.